This TCR beta chain was sequenced in a study of T cell repertoires in aging, cancer and after chemotherapy. General study findings and limits: In each cancer cohort, median generation probability increased across chemotherapy, suggesting thymic output rebounded. In healthy donors, age-related TCR diversity loss mainly reflected lost richness.

Rearranged V-D-J TRB sequences were amplified with a mixed TRB-A/B primer pool. TCRdb redid the calling of the multiplex PCR reads with MiXCR, one entry per CDR3 protein. Of some 11,000 distinct CDR3 sequences listed, roughly 45% are singletons. Amplification of TCR beta used genomic DNA extracted from peripheral blood. The junction had 9 bases not matched to a gene; V was cut back by 5 bases and J by 5 bases. The CDR3 is made up of 16 amino acids. CDR1 MNHEY and CDR2 SVGEGT come from the germline V gene. Comments on this clonotype: Its antigen is currently unknown.

Sequences were obtained from blood. This chain joins TRBV6-2 or TRBV6-3 and TRBJ1-1; TRBD1 aligns across 12 bases. The receptor's source is a human donor in good health. The CDR3 reads CASSPGTGGAGTEAFF. The CDR3, as DNA: TGTGCCAGCAGTCCCGGGACAGGGGGCGCGGGGACTGAAGCTTTCTTT.